A selection of T cell receptor beta chains follows, all from one sample in a study of human T cells and chemical hapten exposure. TCRdb reprocessed the RACE reads via MiXCR and lists one record per CDR3 protein. This table has 350,000 or so distinct CDR3 sequences, 6% to 8.5% appearing once. Sequencing used whole blood, obtained in connection with sensitization to the hapten diphenylcyclopropenone (DPC). Source of these receptors: a young woman with alopecia areata. Some clones in this sample may be carry-over from other donors' samples. CDR3s include the opening cysteine and the closing phenylalanine or tryptophan. Each record gives: J gene, V gene, D gene, clone size, CDR3 protein, CDR3 DNA. The D gene is left open where the match is weak. The size of a clone is reported for some rows only, either as once, few or many, or as a class for expanded clones.

TRBJ2-5,TRBV20-1,-,many,CSASFWDSQETQYF,TGCAGTGCTAGTTTCTGGGACTCCCAAGAGACCCAGTACTTC
TRBJ2-3,TRBV12-5,-,many,CASGFPLDTQYF,TGTGCTAGTGGTTTCCCCTTGGATACGCAGTATTTT
TRBJ1-5,TRBV28,-,-,CASSPSGRTYRIHQPQHF,TGTGCCAGCAGTCCATCCGGTCGGACTTACCGGATCCATCAGCCCCAGCATTTT
TRBJ2-3,TRBV20-1,-,few,CSAREPLGGAGTDTQYF,TGCAGTGCTAGGGAGCCGTTGGGGGGGGCTGGCACAGATACGCAGTATTTT
TRBJ2-4,TRBV6-2/TRBV6-3,TRBD2,-,CASSYSWLAENIQYF,TGTGCCAGCAGTTACTCGTGGCTAGCGGAAAACATTCAGTACTTC
TRBJ2-1,TRBV20-1,TRBD2,many,CSARRSPGLAGDPYDEQFF,TGCAGTGCGCGGAGATCGCCGGGACTAGCGGGGGACCCTTATGATGAGCAGTTCTTC
TRBJ2-3,TRBV20-1,-,few,CSGIVGTDTQYF,TGCAGTGGTATAGTGGGAACAGATACGCAGTATTTT
TRBJ1-4,TRBV6-6,TRBD1,few,CASSSSTGGNEKLFF,TGTGCCAGCAGTTCCTCGACAGGGGGTAATGAAAAACTGTTTTTT
TRBJ2-3,TRBV3-1,-,many,CASSQDPNTQYF,TGTGCCAGCAGCCAAGATCCTAATACGCAGTATTTT
TRBJ2-7,TRBV3-1,TRBD1,-,CASSYGTGSNEQYF,TGTGCCAGCAGCTATGGGACAGGGAGCAACGAGCAGTACTTC